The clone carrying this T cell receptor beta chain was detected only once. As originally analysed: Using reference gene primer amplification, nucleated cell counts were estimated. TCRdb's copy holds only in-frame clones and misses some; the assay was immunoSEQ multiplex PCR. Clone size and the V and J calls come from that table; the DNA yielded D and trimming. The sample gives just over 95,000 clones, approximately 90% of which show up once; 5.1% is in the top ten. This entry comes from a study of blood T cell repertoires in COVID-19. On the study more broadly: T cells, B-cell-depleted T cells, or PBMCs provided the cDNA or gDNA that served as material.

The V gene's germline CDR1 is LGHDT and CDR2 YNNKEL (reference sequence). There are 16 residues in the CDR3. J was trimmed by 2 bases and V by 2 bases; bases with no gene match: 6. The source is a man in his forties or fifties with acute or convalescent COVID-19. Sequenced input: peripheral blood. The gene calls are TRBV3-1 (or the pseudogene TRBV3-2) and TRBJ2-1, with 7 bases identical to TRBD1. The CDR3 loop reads CASSQRRQGTYNEQFF. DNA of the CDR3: TGTGCCAGCAGCCAAAGGCGACAGGGAACCTACAATGAGCAGTTCTTC.